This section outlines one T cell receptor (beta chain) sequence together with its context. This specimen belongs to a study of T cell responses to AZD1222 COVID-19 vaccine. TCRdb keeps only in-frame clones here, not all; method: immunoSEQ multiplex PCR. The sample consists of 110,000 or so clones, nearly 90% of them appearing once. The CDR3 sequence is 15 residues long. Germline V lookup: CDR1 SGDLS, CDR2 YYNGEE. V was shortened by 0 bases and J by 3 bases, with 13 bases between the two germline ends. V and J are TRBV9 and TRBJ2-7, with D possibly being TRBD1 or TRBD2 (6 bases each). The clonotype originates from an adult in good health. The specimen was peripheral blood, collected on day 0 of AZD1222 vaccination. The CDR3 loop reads CASSVGGGTLYEQYF. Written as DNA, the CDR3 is TGTGCCAGCAGCGTAGGAGGGGGGACACTCTACGAGCAGTACTTC. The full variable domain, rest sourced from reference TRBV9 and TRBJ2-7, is DSGVTQTPKHLITATGQRVTLRCSPRSGDLSVYWYQQSLDQGLQFLIQYYNGEERAKGNILERFSAQQFPDLHSELNLSSLELGDSALYFCASSVGGGTLYEQYFGPGTRLTVT.